The 20 T cell receptor beta chains below all came from one sample that was sequenced in a study of cytomegalovirus exposure and HLA in healthy donors. The PCR had 60 Vbeta and 13 Jbeta primers. Profiled with immunoSEQ multiplex PCR; TCRdb holds only in-frame clones, not every one. Of 100,000 to 150,000 clones listed, about 80% are singletons. The sequenced sample consisted of PBMCs. All receptors derive from a man in his fifties or sixties in good health and CMV-seropositive.

To note about this clone: At one of its ends the junction is not consistent with the germline gene, which may arise from a read error. This chain uses TRBV28 with TRBJ2-7; D is perhaps TRBD2 (6 bases). Germline V gene data show CDR1 as MDHEN and CDR2 as SYDVKM. The CDR3 spans 12 residues. The CDR3 DNA follows: TGTGCCAGCAGTCGGAGGGCGGGGCAGTTGGAGTTC. Protein: CASSRRAGQLEF.

This clone came up a few times. The chain has TRBV6-1 and TRBJ1-1; 7 bases map to TRBD1. Trimming removed 4 bases from V and 0 bases from J; junction bases left unmatched: 5. The CDR3 totals 15 residues. Germline lookup yields CDR1 MNHNS and CDR2 SASEGT. The CDR3, as DNA: TGTGCCAGCAGTGCCCTGACAGGGATGAACACTGAAGCTTTCTTT. This translates into CASSALTGMNTEAFF.

This chain uses TRBV5-1 with TRBJ1-1; TRBD1 matches at 7 bases. V lost 4 bases, J lost 2 bases, and 5 bases stayed unmatched. The CDR3 loop spans 14 amino acids. Germline assignment: CDR1 SGHRS and CDR2 YFSETQ. The CDR3 protein is CASSPGGPNTEAFF. The DNA for the CDR3 is TGCGCCAGCAGCCCAGGGGGGCCTAACACTGAAGCTTTCTTT.

This chain connects TRBV15 to TRBJ2-4, with D perhaps matching TRBD2 (7 bases). Germline CDR1 is LNHNV and CDR2 is YYDKDF (reference sequence). This CDR3 is 15 amino acids long. Between the trimmed V and J ends, which lost 0 bases and 12 bases, there was a span of 18 bases. The CDR3 coding sequence is TGTGCCACCAGCAGAGATCGGGGGGCTGGCGGCGATCAGTACTTC. Amino acid sequence: CATSRDRGAGGDQYF.

This chain uses TRBV10-3 with TRBJ1-1, with D tentatively TRBD1 (6 bases). Germline V gene lookup returns CDR1 ENHRY and CDR2 SYGVKD. The V and J ends lost 1 base and 0 bases respectively, with 9 bases between them. The CDR3 runs to 15 residues. CDR3 DNA sequence: TGTGCCATCAGTGAGTGGGGGCAGATGAACACTGAAGCTTTCTTT. This gives the protein CAISEWGQMNTEAFF.

V gene TRBV6-6 combines with J gene TRBJ2-3; 8 bases are a match to TRBD1. Germline loops: CDR1 MNHNY, CDR2 SVGAGI (reference sequence). J gave up 5 bases and V 6 bases, and 10 bases lay outside the gene matches. CDR3 length: 15 residues. CDR3 sequence (DNA): TGTGCCAGCAGCCTGAGACAGGGGCAGGGAGATACGCAGTATTTT. Residues: CASSLRQGQGDTQYF.

The chain uses TRBV5-1 and TRBJ2-1, with a weak D call TRBD2 (5 bases). The CDR3 is 12 amino acids. The V gene lost 5 bases and the J gene lost 3 bases, with 6 bases spanning the gap. Germline CDR1 SGHRS, CDR2 YFSETQ. Here the CDR3 reads CASSAGYNEQFF. The CDR3 nucleotides are TGCGCCAGCAGTGCGGGCTACAATGAGCAGTTCTTC.

The chain joins TRBV7-9 to TRBJ1-2, with a weak D call TRBD1 (6 bases). Germline CDR1 and CDR2: SEHNR and FQNEAQ (reference sequence). The V end was cut by 1 base, the J end by 2 bases, with 8 bases between. CDR3 length equals 14 residues. CDR3 amino acids: CASSLDGQNYGYTF. Here the CDR3 DNA reads TGTGCCAGCAGCTTAGACGGACAGAACTATGGCTACACCTTC.

The genes are TRBV5-1 and TRBJ2-7; 9 positions match TRBD2. Looked up from germline, CDR1 is SGHRS and CDR2 is YFSETQ. This CDR3 comprises 18 residues. The V segment lost 0 bases and the J segment 2 bases; nucleotides outside the gene matches: 12. The DNA for the CDR3 is TGCGCCAGCAGCTTGGCGGCGGGGGGGCGCTCCTTTGCCTACGAGCAGTACTTC. Translated, it gives CASSLAAGGRSFAYEQYF.

V is TRBV9 and J is TRBJ1-2; 7 bases are shared with TRBD1. The CDR3 extends over 15 amino acids. From germline, CDR1 is SGDLS and CDR2 YYNGEE. Losses at the gene ends were 4 bases for V and 9 bases for J; bases not matched to a gene: 15. In nucleotides, the CDR3 is TGTGCCAGCAGCCCGAGGGCGACAGGGCAGCACAGCTACACCTTC. Amino acids: CASSPRATGQHSYTF.

The CDR3: CASVRGQGMSYEQYF. CDR3 nucleotides: TGTGCCAGCGTAAGGGGACAGGGTATGTCCTACGAGCAGTACTTC. V gene TRBV18 combines with J gene TRBJ2-7; 9 bases match TRBD1. The CDR3 is 15 residues long. CDR1 and CDR2 from the germline V gene are KGHSH and LQKENI. V trimming: 8 bases; J trimming: 1 base; junction bases outside the gene matches: 9.

The rearrangement uses TRBV29-1 and TRBJ1-2; 10 bases line up with TRBD1. CDR1 is SQVTM, CDR2 ANQGSEA, per germline. J gave up 7 bases and V 3 bases, and 8 bases lay outside the gene matches. This CDR3 has 14 amino acids. For the CDR3, the DNA is TGCAGCGTTGACAGGGACAGGGGAACCCGTGGCTACACCTTC. This encodes CSVDRDRGTRGYTF. The whole variable domain, filled in from reference TRBV29-1 and TRBJ1-2, reads SAVISQKPSRDICQRGTSLTIQCQVDSQVTMMFWYRQQPGQSLTLIATANQGSEATYESGFVIDKFPISRPNLTFSTLTVSNMSPEDSSIYLCSVDRDRGTRGYTFGSGTRLTVV.

This sequence joins TRBV2 and TRBJ2-1; 7 nucleotides match TRBD1. V lost 5 bases, J lost 3 bases, and 7 bases stayed unmatched. This CDR3 spans 15 amino acids. Germline V CDR1 and CDR2: SNHLY, FYNNEI. The CDR3 is CASSQNRQGYNEQFF. The DNA for the CDR3 is TGTGCCAGCAGTCAGAACCGACAGGGCTACAATGAGCAGTTCTTC.

The chain is built from TRBV6-5 and TRBJ1-2; 8 positions match TRBD1. Unmatched junction bases numbered 2, after V lost 0 bases and J lost 2 bases. CDR3 length: 15 amino acids. Per the germline V gene, CDR1 is MNHEY and CDR2 is SVGAGI. This CDR3 reads CASSYSGQGNYGYTF. For the CDR3, the DNA is TGTGCCAGCAGTTACTCAGGACAGGGCAACTATGGCTACACCTTC.

This clone was seen a few times. CDR3 loop: CAIRGTSGSGGELFF. Here the CDR3 DNA reads TGTGCCATCAGGGGGACTAGCGGGTCTGGCGGGGAGCTGTTTTTT. The J gene is TRBJ2-2, the V gene TRBV10-3; 12 bases line up with TRBD2. CDR1 ENHRY and CDR2 SYGVKD come from the germline V gene. V shed 6 bases and J 7 bases; nucleotides not matched to a gene: 6. CDR3 length: 15 amino acids.

The chain uses TRBV6-5 and TRBJ1-1, with 7 nucleotides matching TRBD1. V shed 8 bases and J 5 bases; nucleotides not matched to a gene: 8. The CDR3 runs 13 residues. Germline V lookup: CDR1 MNHEY, CDR2 SVGAGI. CDR3 in DNA: TGTGCCAGCGAAGACAGGGTGAGAACTGAAGCTTTCTTT. Translated: CASEDRVRTEAFF.

This sequence joins TRBV4-2 and TRBJ1-1; a possible D gene is TRBD1 (5 bases). Germline V gene lookup returns CDR1 LGHNA and CDR2 YNFKEQ. Trimming left V 3 bases short and J 1 base short, with 12 bases between. This CDR3 is 15 amino acids long. CDR3 protein: CASSQGDTGNTEAFF. The DNA of the CDR3 is TGTGCCAGCAGCCAGGGTGACACAGGGAACACTGAAGCTTTCTTT.

V gene TRBV30 combines with J gene TRBJ2-7, with D unresolved. The CDR3 totals 11 residues. V was shortened by 5 bases and J by 1 base, with 6 bases between the two germline ends. Germline V gives CDR1 GTSNPN, CDR2 SVGIG (reference sequence). As DNA, the CDR3 is TGTGCCTGGGGCAGTTCCTACGAGCAGTACTTC. It encodes CAWGSSYEQYF.

The chain employs TRBV9 and TRBJ2-1; tentative D call: TRBD2 (7 bases). V was pared by 7 bases and J by 9 bases, with 20 bases between. CDR1 and CDR2 from the germline V gene are SGDLS and YYNGEE. The CDR3 is 14 residues long. For the CDR3, the DNA is TGTGCCAGCTCCCTAGGGGCGGGGGCTAGTGAGCAGTTCTTC. Its translation is CASSLGAGASEQFF.

By share, this clone counts as medium-sized. The chain combines TRBV6-1 with TRBJ1-4; D unresolved. CDR3 size: 14 residues. The germline V gene encodes CDR1 MNHNS and CDR2 SASEGT. The ends were cut back, 3 bases at V and 3 bases at J, with 8 bases in the middle. CDR3 residues: CASSDSRANEKLFF. Here the CDR3 DNA reads TGTGCCAGCAGTGATTCGAGGGCTAATGAAAAACTGTTTTTT.